This T cell receptor (beta chain) originates from a study of blood T cell repertoires in COVID-19. Turning to the study itself: Italy, Spain and the United States were the sources of the convalescent and acute COVID-19 samples.

Living in about two dozen US areas, the participants were between about 18 and 90 years of age. Recovered Cohort 3 donors showed two negative PCRs, clearance, or symptom resolution. From germline, CDR1 is SGHVS and CDR2 FQNEAQ. The V end was cut by 1 base, the J end by 5 bases, with 18 bases between. CDR3 length: 18 residues. Assay used: immunoSEQ multiplex PCR; TCRdb lists only in-frame clones, some missing. The data contain roughly 290,000 clones, around nine tenths of them singletons. Sequencing was carried out using PBMCs or T cells enriched from blood (not recorded which). This chain uses TRBV7-8 with TRBJ1-6, with D maybe TRBD1 (5 bases). The receptor comes from a woman in her 40s who had recovered from COVID-19. CDR3 protein: CASSLGAGPQIHNSPLHF. The CDR3 region has the DNA TGTGCCAGCAGCTTAGGAGCGGGGCCTCAAATCCATAATTCACCCCTCCACTTT. Using reference TRBV7-8 and TRBJ1-6 for the parts outside the CDR3, the full variable domain is GAGVSQSPRYKVAKRGQDVALRCDPISGHVSLFWYQQALGQGPEFLTYFQNEAQLDKSGLPSDRFFAERPEGSVSTLKIQRTQQEDSAVYLCASSLGAGPQIHNSPLHFGNGTRLTVT.